Reported below is one T cell receptor (beta chain). The CDR3 is made up of 15 amino acids. CDR1 is LNHDA and CDR2 is SQIVND in the germline V gene (reference sequence). The V gene lost 3 bases and the J gene lost 0 bases, with 9 bases spanning the gap. This record comes from a study of control samples from healthy donors and cancer patients. The table came from immunoSEQ multiplex PCR; TCRdb's copy has only in-frame clones and leaves some out. The sample has 190,000 or so clones; 85% to 95% are singletons. The chain is built from TRBV19 and TRBJ1-5; D is ambiguous. The sample was blood. This TCR came from a man younger than 35 in good health. The CDR3: CASSIRGISNQPQHF. The DNA for the CDR3 is TGTGCCAGTAGTATTCGAGGGATTAGCAATCAGCCCCAGCATTTT.